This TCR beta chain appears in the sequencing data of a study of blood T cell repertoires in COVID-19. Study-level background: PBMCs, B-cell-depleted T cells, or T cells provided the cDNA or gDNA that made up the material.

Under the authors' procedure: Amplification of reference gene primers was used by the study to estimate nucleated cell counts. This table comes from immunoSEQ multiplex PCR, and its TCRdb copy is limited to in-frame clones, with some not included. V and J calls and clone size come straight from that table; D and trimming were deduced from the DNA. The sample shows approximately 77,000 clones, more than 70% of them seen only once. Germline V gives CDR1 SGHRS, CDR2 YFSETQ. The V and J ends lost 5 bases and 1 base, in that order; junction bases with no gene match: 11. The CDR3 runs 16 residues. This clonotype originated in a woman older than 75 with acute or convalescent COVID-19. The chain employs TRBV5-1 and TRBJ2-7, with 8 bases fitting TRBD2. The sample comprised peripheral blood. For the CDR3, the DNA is TGCGCCAGCAGGATTTCAGCGGGAGTAGGATCCTACGAGCAGTACTTC. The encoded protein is CASRISAGVGSYEQYF. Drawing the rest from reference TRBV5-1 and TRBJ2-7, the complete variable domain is KAGVTQTPRYLIKTRGQQVTLSCSPISGHRSVSWYQQTPGQGLQFLFEYFSETQRNKGNFPGRFSGRQFSNSRSEMNVSTLELGDSALYLCASRISAGVGSYEQYFGPGTRLTVT.